This TCR beta chain was recovered during a study of cytomegalovirus exposure and HLA in healthy donors. With 60 Vbeta and 13 Jbeta primers, the PCR was carried out. Profiled with immunoSEQ multiplex PCR; TCRdb holds only in-frame clones, not every one. Altogether 130,000 to 150,000 clones are present, approximately 80% being singletons, with the ten largest covering approximately 13%. Comment on this clone: As yet, its antigen is unknown.

The V and J ends lost 4 bases and 3 bases, in that order; junction bases with no gene match: 8. The CDR3 covers 15 residues. Germline V gives CDR1 SGHAT, CDR2 FQNNGV. Regarding the study as a whole: Cytomegalovirus status, reportedly, was diagnosed with high specificity and sensitivity by the classifier. Reported findings show TCR beta sequences accurately forecast HLA-A and HLA-B alleles in most subjects.

This rearrangement joins TRBV11-2 to TRBJ2-7; 8 positions match TRBD1. Sequencing input: PBMCs. The sequence came from a man between 40 and 49 years old in good health and CMV-seropositive. CDR3 residues: CASSSRTGIFYEQYF. As DNA, the CDR3 is TGTGCCAGCAGCTCACGGACAGGGATCTTCTACGAGCAGTACTTC. Using reference TRBV11-2 and TRBJ2-7 for the parts outside the CDR3, the full variable domain is EAGVAQSPRYKIIEKRQSVAFWCNPISGHATLYWYQQILGQGPKLLIQFQNNGVVDDSQLPKDRFSAERLKGVDSTLKIQPAKLEDSAVYLCASSSRTGIFYEQYFGPGTRLTVT.